This T cell receptor (beta chain) was captured in a study of blood T cell repertoires in COVID-19. Study-wide context: Some COVID-19 samples were acute and others convalescent; all came from the United States, Italy and Spain.

Profiling relied on immunoSEQ multiplex PCR, and the TCRdb table lists in-frame clones only, not all of them. Here the sample spans some 87,000 clones, about 76% being singletons. The CDR3 sequence is 13 residues long. CDR1 is MNHEY and CDR2 is SVGEGT in the germline V gene. V was pared by 5 bases and J by 7 bases, with 8 bases of the junction left unmatched. The sequenced sample was peripheral blood. The source of this sequence is a woman older than 75 with active or convalescent COVID-19. V usage is TRBV6-2 or TRBV6-3 and J usage is TRBJ2-7; 7 bases align to TRBD1. The CDR3 DNA reads as TGTGCCAGCAGTACGGGACAGCTGGGAGAGCAGTACTTC. Protein sequence: CASSTGQLGEQYF.